A single T cell receptor beta chain is shown here with its context. Its antigen is unidentified. TCRdb's table, derived via immunoSEQ multiplex PCR, lists solely in-frame clones and lacks some. The sample has tens of thousands of clones, about 88% seen once. This CDR3 spans 14 amino acids. The V gene lost 0 bases and the J gene lost 2 bases, with 7 bases spanning the gap. Germline lookup yields CDR1 SGHNT and CDR2 YYREEE (reference sequence). This sample is part of a study of T cell responses to AZD1222 COVID-19 vaccine. Notes on the study in general: No repertoire was sampled before or during the peak T cell response, only after it. Spike as a whole was targeted by vaccine-associated CD4 TCRs, dominant at 160-218 and 743-854.

This chain connects TRBV5-4 to TRBJ2-3; D call uncertain. The receptor's source is an adult in good health. Sequencing was performed on peripheral blood, taken on day 0 of AZD1222 vaccination. The CDR3 here is CASSLAPYTDTQYF. DNA for the CDR3: TGTGCCAGCAGCTTGGCCCCGTACACAGATACGCAGTATTTT.